This T cell receptor beta chain was retrieved from a study of T cells after yellow fever vaccination. Using its own MiXCR run on the 5' RACE reads, TCRdb lists one record per CDR3 protein. Of nearly 350,000 distinct CDR3 sequences in the sample, roughly 8.3% are singletons; the top ten hold 17%. Broader study findings: A small proportion of clonotypes was detected in both the CD4 and CD8 compartments. The booster response re-showed most primary clones: 95% to 96% CD4, more than 70% CD8.

Concerning this clonotype itself: Its target is not known.

Here the sequenced sample was PBMCs, taken 35 to 50 days after the first yellow fever vaccination. The receptor was isolated from a man aged 18 to 30 who received the YFV17D yellow fever vaccine.

The CDR3 nucleotides are TGTGCCAGCAGCACAGGGGGGGCCTACGAGCAGTACTTC. Translating gives CASSTGGAYEQYF. The chain links TRBV28 to TRBJ2-7; possibly TRBD1 for D (8 bases). V was shortened by 6 bases and J by 2 bases, with 11 bases between the two germline ends. This CDR3 contains 13 residues. CDR1 and CDR2 from the germline V gene are MDHEN and SYDVKM.